These T cell receptor beta chains were read from a single sample in a study of T cell repertoires in cytomegalovirus infection. Their recognized antigens are unknown. TCRdb analysed the reads with MiXCR anew, one entry per CDR3 protein. The table has about 89,000 distinct CDR3 sequences, around 32% seen once. The sequencing used CD8+ T cells from cultured PBMCs, collected from culture after CMV antigen stimulation. The receptors derive from a human donor in good health (CMV status not recorded). Some clones in this sample may be carry-over from other donors' samples. The CDR3 runs from the conserved cysteine through the conserved F or W. The D gene is left open where the match is weak. Clone size is shown for a subset of rows, as once, few, many or a class of expanded clone.

D gene	V gene	CDR3 length	J gene	clone size	CDR3 protein	CDR3 DNA
NA	TRBV11-2	14	TRBJ2-7	NA	CASSLADASYEQYF	TGTGCCAGCAGCTTAGCGGACGCGTCCTACGAGCAGTACTTC
NA	TRBV28	15	TRBJ2-1	NA	CASRGLRDGYNEQFF	TGTGCCAGCAGGGGGCTTCGAGACGGATACAATGAGCAGTTCTTC
TRBD1	TRBV2	20	TRBJ2-1	many	CASRTSTWDRSFAAYNEQFF	TGTGCCAGCAGAACGTCAACCTGGGACAGGTCTTTCGCGGCCTACAATGAGCAGTTCTTC
TRBD1	TRBV5-4	15	TRBJ1-2	few	CASSLVGTGHYGYTF	TGTGCCAGCAGCTTGGTTGGGACAGGACACTATGGCTACACCTTC
NA	TRBV11-1	14	TRBJ2-3	few	CASSLGAYTDTQYF	TGTGCCAGCAGCTTAGGGGCTTACACAGATACGCAGTATTTT
NA	TRBV7-9	13	TRBJ1-1	few	CASSSLGGPEAFF	TGTGCCAGCAGCTCGTTGGGGGGGCCGGAGGCTTTCTTT
NA	TRBV19	13	TRBJ2-7	few	CASSPTGYYEQYF	TGTGCCAGTAGCCCCACAGGGTACTACGAGCAGTACTTC
TRBD2	TRBV27	14	TRBJ2-7	once	CASSLSGLAREQYF	TGTGCCAGCAGTTTATCGGGACTAGCGCGCGAGCAGTACTTC
NA	TRBV24-1	18	TRBJ2-1	NA	CATSDVLTPGTDLGEQFF	TGTGCCACCAGTGATGTACTGACACCCGGGACGGACTTAGGTGAGCAGTTCTTC
NA	TRBV24-1	16	TRBJ2-5	once	CATSDPNRAGQETQYF	TGTGCCACCAGTGACCCCAATCGGGCCGGCCAAGAGACCCAGTACTTC
NA	TRBV5-6	17	TRBJ1-5	NA	CASSLAFEGTGNQPQHF	TGTGCCAGCAGCTTGGCTTTCGAGGGTACGGGCAATCAGCCCCAGCATTTT
TRBD1	TRBV27	13	TRBJ2-7	NA	CASVGDRTYEQYF	TGTGCCAGTGTCGGGGACAGGACCTACGAGCAGTACTTC
NA	TRBV7-9	14	TRBJ2-7	NA	CASSLTQSYYEQYF	TGTGCCAGCAGCTTAACACAGTCGTACTACGAGCAGTACTTC
NA	TRBV19	17	TRBJ1-6	NA	CASSIRAGRSPNSPLHF	TGTGCCAGTAGTATCCGAGCAGGGAGGTCCCCCAATTCACCCCTCCACTTT